These 9 T cell receptor beta chains originate from one sample sequenced in a study of blood T cell repertoires in COVID-19. The table came from immunoSEQ multiplex PCR; TCRdb's copy has only in-frame clones and leaves some out. The table includes about 220,000 clones, more than 65% detected once. Material: peripheral blood. The receptors stem from a man between 45 and 60 years old with active or convalescent COVID-19.

V is TRBV19 and J is TRBJ1-6; 10 nucleotides match TRBD1. Germline loops: CDR1 LNHDA, CDR2 SQIVND (reference sequence). The CDR3 contains 13 residues. The ends lost 10 bases at V and 6 bases at J; junction bases unmatched: 3. The CDR3 DNA sequence: TGTGCCACGAGGACAGGGGGTAATTCACCCCTCCACTTT. Its translation: CATRTGGNSPLHF.

The rearrangement links TRBV7-9 to TRBJ1-3; TRBD1 is a possible D gene (5 bases). The CDR3 has 14 residues. Germline CDR1 reads SEHNR; CDR2 reads FQNEAQ (reference sequence). Trimming left V 5 bases short and J 1 base short, with 9 bases between. CDR3 DNA sequence: TGTGCCAGCAGCCAGGGCCGTTCTGGAAACACCATATATTTT. Encoded protein: CASSQGRSGNTIYF.

V usage is TRBV7-3 and J usage is TRBJ2-2; D possibly corresponds to TRBD2 (5 bases). Germline assignment: CDR1 SGHTA and CDR2 FQGTGA. With 4 bases removed from V and 4 bases from J, the gap between germline ends came to 13 bases. The CDR3 loop spans 15 amino acids. The CDR3 protein is CASSSLTRGTGELFF. The DNA of the CDR3 is TGTGCCAGCAGCTCCCTAACACGGGGCACCGGGGAGCTGTTTTTT.

J is TRBJ2-7 and V is TRBV27; 8 bases fit TRBD2. Germline lookup yields CDR1 MNHEY and CDR2 SMNVEV (reference sequence). The V segment lost 7 bases and the J segment 3 bases; nucleotides outside the gene matches: 5. This CDR3 contains 13 residues. The CDR3 sequence: CASMPSGYYEQYF. CDR3 bases: TGTGCCAGCATGCCTAGCGGGTACTACGAGCAGTACTTC.

This clone showed up just a few times. The chain employs TRBV19 and TRBJ2-1; D is perhaps TRBD2 (6 bases). The V and J ends lost 7 bases and 0 bases respectively, with 13 bases between them. Germline V gene sequence: CDR1 LNHDA, CDR2 SQIVND (reference sequence). This CDR3 spans 15 amino acids. The DNA for the CDR3 is TGTGCCAGTACCCTGCTGGGGGGCTCCTACAATGAGCAGTTCTTC. It yields the protein CASTLLGGSYNEQFF.

This clone was seen only a few times. The CDR3 is CASSPRQKTGELFF. DNA of the CDR3: TGTGCCAGTAGTCCCCGACAGAAAACCGGGGAGCTGTTTTTT. The rearrangement uses TRBV19 and TRBJ2-2; maybe TRBD1 (5 bases). With 5 bases removed from V and 5 bases from J, the gap between germline ends came to 12 bases. CDR3 length: 14 residues. CDR1 and CDR2 from the germline V gene are LNHDA and SQIVND (reference sequence).

The chain uses TRBV6-5 and TRBJ2-3, with D maybe TRBD1 (6 bases). Germline V gene sequence: CDR1 MNHEY, CDR2 SVGAGI. The CDR3 is 15 residues long. Trimming stripped 0 bases from V and 3 bases from J, with 10 bases between. CDR3 bases: TGTGCCAGCAGTTACTCGACAAGGGGGACAGATACGCAGTATTTT. Translated: CASSYSTRGTDTQYF.

The gene calls are TRBV4-3 and TRBJ2-2, with D possibly matching TRBD2 (6 bases). Trimming stripped 0 bases from V and 1 base from J, with 15 bases between. The CDR3 loop spans 18 amino acids. Germline V gene lookup returns CDR1 LGHNA and CDR2 YSLEER. The CDR3 coding sequence is TGCGCCAGCAGCCAAGAGAGCCTAGCGCCTCTGAACACCGGGGAGCTGTTTTTT. Translated, it gives CASSQESLAPLNTGELFF.

This clone has only a few counts. This rearrangement joins TRBV5-6 to TRBJ2-1; no definite D call. Germline CDR1 SGHDT, CDR2 YYEEEE. The CDR3 contains 11 residues. V was shortened by 0 bases and J by 9 bases, with 4 bases between the two germline ends. Here the CDR3 DNA reads TGTGCCAGCAGCTTGGTTAGTGAGCAGTTCTTC. Translation: CASSLVSEQFF.